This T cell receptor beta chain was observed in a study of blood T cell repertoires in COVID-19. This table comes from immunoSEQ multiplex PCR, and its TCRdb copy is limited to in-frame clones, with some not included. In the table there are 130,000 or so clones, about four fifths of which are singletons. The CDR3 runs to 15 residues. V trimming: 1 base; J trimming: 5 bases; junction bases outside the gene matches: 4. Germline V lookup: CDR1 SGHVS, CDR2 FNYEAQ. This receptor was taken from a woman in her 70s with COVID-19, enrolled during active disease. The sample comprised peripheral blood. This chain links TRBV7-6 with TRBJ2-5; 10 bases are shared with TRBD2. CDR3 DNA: TGTGCCAGCAGCTTAGGAGCGGGGGGGCGTGAGACCCAGTACTTC. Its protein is CASSLGAGGRETQYF.